The next 25 T cell receptor beta chains were all read from a single sample in a study of T cell responses to AZD1222 COVID-19 vaccine. Libraries were prepared by immunoSEQ multiplex PCR; TCRdb keeps only in-frame clonotypes and omits some of them. This repertoire shows under 100,000 clones, roughly nine tenths found once; its top ten account for roughly 5%. Source: peripheral blood, taken on day 0 of AZD1222 vaccination. These receptors originate from an adult in good health.

The chain recombines TRBV13 with TRBJ2-1, with 9 positions matching TRBD1. V lost 4 bases and J lost 9; bases outside the gene matches: 7. The CDR3 loop spans 14 amino acids. The germline V gene has CDR1 PRHDT and CDR2 FYEKMQ (reference sequence). The CDR3 DNA is TGTGCCAGCAGCTCCGGGACAGGGTTGAGTGAGCAGTTCTTC. This translates into CASSSGTGLSEQFF. Filled out from reference TRBV13 and TRBJ2-1, the complete variable domain reads AAGVIQSPRHLIKEKRETATLKCYPIPRHDTVYWYQQGPGQDPQFLISFYEKMQSDKGSIPDRFSAQQFSDYHSELNMSSLELGDSALYFCASSSGTGLSEQFFGPGTRLTVL.

The gene calls are TRBV7-2 and TRBJ2-7; D gene unclear. Germline V gives CDR1 SGHTA, CDR2 FQGNSA. The germline V and J ends were trimmed by 7 bases and 5 bases, with 15 bases remaining between them. This CDR3 has 13 amino acids. The CDR3 sequence: CASTSARIDEQYF. The DNA for the CDR3 is TGTGCCAGCACCTCGGCCCGTATCGACGAGCAGTACTTC.

The chain has TRBV3-1 (or the pseudogene TRBV3-2) and TRBJ2-2; D not certain. The CDR3 consists of 17 residues. V was pared by 1 base and J by 5 bases, with 17 bases between. Germline assignment: CDR1 LGHDT and CDR2 YNNKEL (reference sequence). The CDR3 loop is CASSQATPVLSTGELFF. In nucleotides, the CDR3 is TGTGCCAGCAGCCAAGCCACCCCCGTATTGTCTACCGGGGAGCTGTTTTTT.

Details on this clone: Other DNA sequences of this sample code for an identical CDR3. This chain links TRBV19 with TRBJ1-1, with a tentative D call TRBD1 (5 bases). V was shortened by 3 bases and J by 2 bases, with 7 bases between the two germline ends. Germline V gives CDR1 LNHDA, CDR2 SQIVND (reference sequence). This CDR3 is built from 13 residues. The CDR3 DNA sequence: TGTGCCAGTAGTATTCAGGGAAACACTGAAGCTTTCTTT. Translated, it gives CASSIQGNTEAFF.

The V gene is TRBV5-4, the J gene TRBJ2-3; 7 bases match TRBD1. The CDR3 extends over 15 amino acids. The germline V gene has CDR1 SGHNT and CDR2 YYREEE (reference sequence). Trimming cost V 0 bases and J 3 bases; bases outside gene matches: 4. CDR3 residues: CASSLGQGMTDTQYF. The DNA for the CDR3 is TGTGCCAGCAGCTTGGGACAGGGTATGACAGATACGCAGTATTTT.

The chain recombines TRBV11-2 with TRBJ2-6; no firm D call. The CDR3 runs 13 residues. The germline V gene encodes CDR1 SGHAT and CDR2 FQNNGV. Trimming pared 5 bases from V and 2 bases from J, leaving 4 bases between. CDR3 region: CASSQPGANVLTF. CDR3 coding DNA: TGTGCCAGCAGCCAGCCTGGGGCCAACGTCCTGACTTTC.

The V gene is TRBV28, the J gene TRBJ2-7, with a possible D match to TRBD2 (5 bases). The CDR3 has 15 amino acids. Germline V lookup: CDR1 MDHEN, CDR2 SYDVKM. Trimming cost V 6 bases and J 1 base, with 16 bases left between them. CDR3 protein: CASRVLGPGSYEQYF. The CDR3 DNA follows: TGTGCCAGCAGGGTACTTGGACCGGGATCCTACGAGCAGTACTTC.

The V gene is TRBV27, the J gene TRBJ2-7; a possible D gene is TRBD2 (5 bases). CDR1 is MNHEY, CDR2 SMNVEV, per germline (reference sequence). This CDR3 spans 11 amino acids. Trimming cost V 7 bases and J 6 bases, with 10 bases left between them. The DNA for the CDR3 is TGTGCCAGCACTTGGGGAGTCGAGCAGTACTTC. Amino acids: CASTWGVEQYF.

The J gene is TRBJ1-4, the V gene TRBV19, with D possibly TRBD1 on 6 matching bases. V lost 5 bases and J 1 base, leaving 11 bases between the germline ends. The CDR3 extends over 15 amino acids. The germline CDR1 and CDR2 sequences are LNHDA and SQIVND (reference sequence). CDR3 DNA: TGTGCCAGTAGTTCACAGGGCCTAACTAATGAAAAACTGTTTTTT. This gives the protein CASSSQGLTNEKLFF.

V is TRBV18 and J is TRBJ1-1; 7 positions match TRBD1. V shed 4 bases and J 1 base; nucleotides not matched to a gene: 6. The CDR3 extends over 15 amino acids. Germline loops: CDR1 KGHSH, CDR2 LQKENI. CDR3 protein: CASSLQGQQNTEAFF. CDR3 bases: TGTGCCAGCTCACTACAGGGACAGCAGAACACTGAAGCTTTCTTT.

The V call is TRBV7-9, the J call TRBJ1-3; D is possibly TRBD1 (6 bases). The CDR3 runs 16 residues. Deletions cut 8 bases from V and 3 bases from J, with 20 bases between. Germline CDR1 SEHNR, CDR2 FQNEAQ (reference sequence). CDR3: CASRSREQGSGNTIYF. CDR3 in DNA: TGTGCCAGCCGCTCCCGGGAACAGGGAAGTGGAAACACCATATATTTT.

In DNA form, the CDR3 reads TGTGCCAGCAGCCTGGAGTATCAAGATACGCAGTATTTT. This encodes CASSLEYQDTQYF. V usage is TRBV6-4 and J usage is TRBJ2-3; D is undetermined. The germline V gene has CDR1 MRHNA and CDR2 SNTAGT. The V gene lost 6 bases and the J gene lost 5 bases, with 12 bases spanning the gap. This CDR3 contains 13 residues.

The rearrangement links TRBV5-6 to TRBJ2-1; 8 bases align to TRBD2. Germline lookup yields CDR1 SGHDT and CDR2 YYEEEE. The CDR3 extends over 15 amino acids. V dropped 3 bases and J dropped 8; count of bases not matched to a gene: 10. CDR3 protein: CASSSPGLVSYEQFF. DNA for the CDR3: TGTGCCAGCAGCTCACCGGGACTAGTTTCATATGAGCAGTTCTTC.

The gene calls are TRBV5-6 and TRBJ1-6; D is possibly TRBD1 (5 bases). The CDR3 is 17 amino acids. Trimming left V 4 bases short and J 0 bases short, with 14 bases between. Germline values: CDR1 SGHDT, CDR2 YYEEEE. The CDR3 loop reads CASSAGTRSSYNSPLHF. CDR3 nucleotides: TGTGCCAGCAGCGCCGGGACCCGGAGCTCCTATAATTCACCCCTCCACTTT.

This chain connects TRBV7-2 to TRBJ1-5; weak D call: TRBD1 (6 bases). CDR1 SGHTA and CDR2 FQGNSA come from the germline V gene. V was shortened by 6 bases and J by 0 bases, with 9 bases between the two germline ends. The CDR3 has 14 residues. CDR3 protein: CASSQGRSNQPQHF. The DNA of the CDR3 is TGTGCCAGCAGTCAGGGGCGTAGCAATCAGCCCCAGCATTTT.

The genes are TRBV5-1 and TRBJ1-6; 8 nucleotides match TRBD1. The CDR3 sequence is 15 residues long. J gave up 10 bases and V 5 bases, and 11 bases lay outside the gene matches. The germline V gene encodes CDR1 SGHRS and CDR2 YFSETQ. This chain's CDR3 is CASRNLTGVKSPLHF. As DNA, the CDR3 is TGCGCCAGCAGAAACTTGACAGGGGTCAAATCACCCCTCCACTTT.

The V call is TRBV10-3, the J call TRBJ2-2; maybe TRBD1 (6 bases). The CDR3 totals 16 residues. The ends were cut back, 3 bases at V and 2 bases at J, with 13 bases in the middle. From germline, CDR1 is ENHRY and CDR2 SYGVKD. The CDR3 loop is CAISEGQGSNTGELFF. In DNA, the CDR3 is TGTGCCATCAGTGAAGGGCAGGGGAGTAACACCGGGGAGCTGTTTTTT.

This clone was observed once. J is TRBJ2-2 and V is TRBV5-1; TRBD1 matches at 8 bases. From germline, CDR1 is SGHRS and CDR2 YFSETQ. This CDR3 is built from 16 residues. The junction had 4 bases not matched to a gene; V was cut back by 1 base and J by 2 bases. CDR3 coding DNA: TGCGCCAGCAGCTTGCGAGGACAGGGCAACACCGGGGAGCTGTTTTTT. This sequence encodes CASSLRGQGNTGELFF.

The chain recombines TRBV7-9 with TRBJ2-1; D unclear. In germline, CDR1 is SEHNR, CDR2 FQNEAQ (reference sequence). The CDR3 has 14 residues. V was shortened by 7 bases and J by 1 base, with 11 bases between the two germline ends. The DNA for the CDR3 is TGTGCCAGCACTCCCCGCCAGTCCTACAATGAGCAGTTCTTC. Protein product: CASTPRQSYNEQFF.

This sequence joins TRBV5-4 and TRBJ1-2, with D perhaps TRBD1 (5 bases). CDR1 is SGHNT, CDR2 YYREEE, per germline (reference sequence). The CDR3 has 15 residues. Trimming pared 0 bases from V and 4 bases from J, leaving 13 bases between. CDR3 region: CASSLGSGGVYGYTF. The CDR3 DNA follows: TGTGCCAGCAGCTTGGGGTCCGGGGGGGTCTATGGCTACACCTTC. The full variable domain, its missing parts supplied by reference TRBV5-4 and TRBJ1-2, is ETGVTQSPTHLIKTRGQQVTLRCSSQSGHNTVSWYQQALGQGPQFIFQYYREEENGRGNFPPRFSGLQFPNYSSELNVNALELDDSALYLCASSLGSGGVYGYTFGSGTRLTVV.

V and J are TRBV29-1 and TRBJ1-1; D uncertain. Germline CDR1 is SQVTM and CDR2 is ANQGSEA. The CDR3 extends over 10 amino acids. V lost 3 bases, J lost 6 bases, and 5 bases lay in between. The CDR3 sequence is CSVESAEAFF. CDR3 DNA sequence: TGCAGCGTTGAGTCGGCTGAAGCTTTCTTT. The full variable domain, its missing parts supplied by reference TRBV29-1 and TRBJ1-1, is SAVISQKPSRDICQRGTSLTIQCQVDSQVTMMFWYRQQPGQSLTLIATANQGSEATYESGFVIDKFPISRPNLTFSTLTVSNMSPEDSSIYLCSVESAEAFFGQGTRLTVV.

The chain links TRBV9 to TRBJ2-3, with D possibly being TRBD2 (6 bases). V lost 0 bases and J 8 bases, leaving 16 bases between the germline ends. This CDR3 is built from 15 residues. The germline V gene has CDR1 SGDLS and CDR2 YYNGEE. CDR3 in DNA: TGTGCCAGCAGCGTAGGTGGCGGGGTTGGTGGTACGCAGTATTTT. Amino acids: CASSVGGGVGGTQYF.

In this sample, this clone turned up a few times. This chain uses TRBV30 with TRBJ1-1, with D perhaps TRBD1 (6 bases). The CDR3 is 13 amino acids. Germline V gene lookup returns CDR1 GTSNPN and CDR2 SVGIG (reference sequence). CDR3 coding DNA: TGTGCTGGTACCGGGACAATGAACACTGAAGCTTTCTTT. Protein: CAGTGTMNTEAFF.

The chain recombines TRBV19 with TRBJ1-2, with TRBD1 identical over 8 bases. V lost 3 bases to trimming and J lost 4 bases; unmatched junction nucleotides: 1. The CDR3 extends over 13 amino acids. CDR1 LNHDA and CDR2 SQIVND come from the germline V gene (reference sequence). CDR3 DNA: TGTGCCAGTAGTATTGACAGGGGCTATGGCTACACCTTC. It encodes CASSIDRGYGYTF.

The rearrangement links TRBV7-3 to TRBJ1-1, with D perhaps TRBD1 (6 bases). CDR1 SGHTA and CDR2 FQGTGA come from the germline V gene. The CDR3 has 14 amino acids. Trimming stripped 1 base from V and 4 bases from J, with 10 bases between. In nucleotides, the CDR3 is TGTGCCAGCAGCTTAAAAAGGGGGGGCACTGAAGCTTTCTTT. Residues: CASSLKRGGTEAFF.